This TCR beta chain was observed in a study of blood T cell repertoires in COVID-19. About the research overall: Samples of COVID-19 (acute and convalescent) were obtained from the United States, Italy and Spain. Nucleic acid was either cDNA or gDNA, and it came from T cells, B-cell-depleted T cells, or PBMCs.

This CDR3 spans 15 amino acids. The V gene's germline CDR1 is SGHAT and CDR2 FQNNGV. V was clipped by 5 bases and J by 2 bases, with 16 bases between them. Under the authors' procedure: Estimates of nucleated cell counts were drawn from the amplification of reference gene primers. The table came from immunoSEQ multiplex PCR; TCRdb's copy has only in-frame clones and leaves some out. V and J calls and clone size are copied from that table; D and trimming were computed from the DNA. The sample consists of around 280,000 clones, approximately 90% of them appearing once. Participants were aged about 18 to 100 years, lived in some 23 US areas, and enrolled virtually.

Input material: PBMCs or T cells enriched from blood (not recorded which). The clonotype originates from a middle-aged woman who had recovered from COVID-19. This chain connects TRBV11-2 to TRBJ2-7; D possibly corresponds to TRBD2 (5 bases). CDR3 loop: CASSQRNLGTYEQYF. For the CDR3, the DNA is TGTGCCAGCAGCCAGCGGAACCTTGGAACCTACGAGCAGTACTTC.